The 10 T cell receptor beta chains in this list originate from one sample, sequenced in a study of blood T cell repertoires in COVID-19. Profiled with immunoSEQ multiplex PCR; TCRdb holds only in-frame clones, not every one. Among just over 650,000 clones listed, 85% to 90% were seen once. Sequenced: peripheral blood. These receptors all come from a woman aged 18 to 35 with acute or convalescent COVID-19.

Here the CDR3 reads CASSPRTGTVYLSNEQFF. The CDR3 nucleotides read TGTGCCAGCAGCCCTCGAACCGGGACAGTTTACCTATCCAATGAGCAGTTCTTC. This chain uses TRBV3-1 (or the pseudogene TRBV3-2) with TRBJ2-1; 7 nucleotides agree with TRBD1. The J segment lost 6 bases and the V segment lost 4 bases, leaving 18 bases of the junction unmatched. Germline CDR1 LGHDT, CDR2 YNNKEL (reference sequence). This CDR3 is 18 amino acids long.

This clone was counted only a few times. This chain joins TRBV7-2 and TRBJ1-1; 7 nucleotides agree with TRBD1. Germline V gene data show CDR1 as SGHTA and CDR2 as FQGNSA. After removal of 3 bases from V and 6 bases from J, the junction contained 7 bases not matched to a gene. The CDR3 is 14 amino acids. CDR3 sequence: CASSFYDRDAEAFF. The CDR3 nucleotides are TGTGCCAGCAGCTTTTACGACAGGGACGCTGAAGCTTTCTTT.

J is TRBJ2-2 and V is TRBV13, with TRBD2 matching over 8 bases. With V trimmed by 7 bases and J by 9 bases, 13 bases remained unmatched. This CDR3 contains 15 residues. CDR1 and CDR2 from the germline V gene are PRHDT and FYEKMQ (reference sequence). CDR3 coding DNA: TGTGCCAGCAATTATAGGACGAGCGGGGGACGGGAGCTGTTTTTT. This translates into CASNYRTSGGRELFF.

The rearrangement links TRBV6-5 to TRBJ2-7; 10 positions match TRBD2. The germline V gene encodes CDR1 MNHEY and CDR2 SVGAGI. With 6 bases clipped from V and 3 bases from J, the junction kept 5 bases outside the gene matches. This CDR3 spans 14 amino acids. CDR3 sequence (DNA): TGTGCCAGCAGAGGACTAGCGGACCTCTACGAGCAGTACTTC. Residues: CASRGLADLYEQYF.

This clone is a singleton in its sample. The CDR3 DNA reads as TGCGCCAGCAGCCAAGGGGGGCAGATCTATGGAGGCTACACCTTC. Its protein product is CASSQGGQIYGGYTF. The V call is TRBV4-1, the J call TRBJ1-2, with D possibly being TRBD1 (6 bases). Between the trimmed V and J ends, which lost 1 base and 8 bases, there was a span of 17 bases. The CDR3 contains 15 residues. Germline V gene data show CDR1 as MGHRA and CDR2 as YSYEKL.

The V and J genes are TRBV29-1 and TRBJ2-5, with D maybe TRBD2 (5 bases). Per the germline V gene, CDR1 is SQVTM and CDR2 is ANQGSEA. V dropped 4 bases and J dropped 2 bases, with 14 bases sitting between them. The CDR3 has 14 amino acids. The CDR3 DNA reads TGCAGCGTTGGTGTGGTCGGAGGACAAGAGACCCAGTACTTC. The encoded protein is CSVGVVGGQETQYF.

This clone was counted a few times. The rearrangement links TRBV10-3 to TRBJ1-2, with D possibly TRBD1 on 6 matching bases. V gave up 4 bases and J gave up 5 bases, with 11 bases separating them. CDR1 ENHRY and CDR2 SYGVKD come from the germline V gene. The CDR3 is made up of 13 amino acids. The CDR3 region is CAISALTGYGYTF. The DNA for the CDR3 is TGTGCCATCAGTGCTCTTACAGGGTATGGCTACACCTTC.

The rearrangement links TRBV25-1 to TRBJ1-1; TRBD1 matches 7 bases. V dropped 5 bases and J dropped 2; count of bases not matched to a gene: 8. CDR1 and CDR2 from the germline V gene are MGHDK and SYGVNS. The CDR3 covers 15 residues. CDR3 sequence reads: CASSPYRGGNTEAFF. Here the CDR3 DNA reads TGTGCCAGCAGTCCCTACAGGGGTGGAAACACTGAAGCTTTCTTT. Filled out from reference TRBV25-1 and TRBJ1-1, the complete variable domain reads EADIYQTPRYLVIGTGKKITLECSQTMGHDKMYWYQQDPGMELHLIHYSYGVNSTEKGDLSSESTVSRIRTEHFPLTLESARPSHTSQYLCASSPYRGGNTEAFFGQGTRLTVV.

The chain recombines TRBV27 with TRBJ1-2; TRBD1 aligns across 7 bases. The germline CDR1 and CDR2 sequences are MNHEY and SMNVEV (reference sequence). CDR3 size: 17 residues. V shed 6 bases and J 1 base; nucleotides not matched to a gene: 14. CDR3 protein: CASSQGGRRLFNYGYTF. In DNA, the CDR3 is TGTGCCAGCAGCCAGGGGGGCCGCCGTCTCTTTAACTATGGCTACACCTTC.

The rearrangement uses TRBV12-3 or TRBV12-4 and TRBJ2-1; TRBD1 agrees at 11 bases. The ends lost 6 bases at V and 14 bases at J; junction bases unmatched: 3. The CDR3 consists of 11 residues. CDR3 loop: CASREGQGEFF. The CDR3 DNA follows: TGTGCCAGCAGAGAGGGACAGGGGGAGTTCTTC.